The 5 T cell receptor beta chains below were found in one sample sequenced in a study of T cell responses to AZD1222 COVID-19 vaccine. The repertoire was sequenced with immunoSEQ multiplex PCR; TCRdb's copy has only in-frame clones and lacks some. The sample lists just under 95,000 clones; around nine tenths were seen once. Sequencing used peripheral blood, obtained on day 0 of AZD1222 vaccination. The source of these receptors is an adult in good health.

This clone was seen only once. This sequence joins TRBV5-1 and TRBJ1-4, with TRBD1 matching over 7 bases. V lost 0 bases and J lost 6; bases outside the gene matches: 2. The CDR3 contains 14 residues. CDR1 and CDR2 from the germline V gene are SGHRS and YFSETQ. The CDR3 spells CASSLDQGDEKLFF. The DNA of the CDR3 is TGCGCCAGCAGCTTGGATCAGGGGGATGAAAAACTGTTTTTT.

The chain combines TRBV6-5 with TRBJ1-1; no clear D. V lost 4 bases and J lost 2, with 17 bases in between. The germline CDR1 and CDR2 sequences are MNHEY and SVGAGI. The CDR3 length is 16 residues. The chain's CDR3 is CASSFPVGGLNTEAFF. The CDR3 DNA reads TGTGCCAGCAGTTTCCCGGTTGGCGGCCTCAACACTGAAGCTTTCTTT.

This sequence joins TRBV5-1 and TRBJ2-7; D perhaps matches TRBD1 (5 bases). The V gene lost 0 bases and the J gene lost 3 bases, with 7 bases spanning the gap. The germline gives CDR1 SGHRS, CDR2 YFSETQ. The CDR3 totals 13 residues. The CDR3 coding sequence is TGCGCCAGCAGCTTGGACAGGAACTACGAGCAGTACTTC. It is translated as CASSLDRNYEQYF.

Details on this clone: Relative to the germline gene, one junction end is altered; a read error may explain this. The chain uses TRBV3-1 (or the pseudogene TRBV3-2) and TRBJ1-6, with 7 bases aligning to TRBD1. The CDR3 spans 14 residues. Looked up from germline, CDR1 is LGHDT and CDR2 is YNNKEL (reference sequence). The CDR3 DNA reads TGTGCCAGCAGCAACACAGGGGATAAATCACCCCTCCACTTT. Protein product: CASSNTGDKSPLHF.

This chain connects TRBV6-4 to TRBJ2-1; 8 nucleotides agree with TRBD2. Unmatched junction bases numbered 6, after V lost 5 bases and J lost 6 bases. This CDR3 comprises 14 residues. CDR1 and CDR2 from the germline V gene are MRHNA and SNTAGT. CDR3 nucleotides: TGTGCCAGCAGTATTAATAGCGGGACCAATGAGCAGTTCTTC. This codes for CASSINSGTNEQFF.